This TCR beta chain was obtained from a study of T cells in Graves' hyperthyroidism and ophthalmopathy. Trimming took 4 bases from V and 9 from J; bases not matched to a gene: 8. Germline CDR1 is SNHLY and CDR2 is FYNNEI. The CDR3 runs to 16 residues. Researchers took RNA transcripts and amplified the TCR beta CDR3 regions from them. The HTBI primer set drove a first-round RT-PCR of the TCR CDR3. Using its own MiXCR run on the multiplex PCR reads, TCRdb lists one record per CDR3 protein. The sample has hundreds of thousands of distinct CDR3 sequences, 14% seen once. The sample taken for sequencing was blood. The rearrangement uses TRBV2 and TRBJ2-1; 14 bases fit TRBD2. This TCR was recovered from a woman between 40 and 55 years old with Graves' hyperthyroidism. The CDR3 region has the DNA TGTGCCAGCAGTGGAACCCCGGGACTAGCGGGAGTTGAGCAGTTCTTC. Translating gives CASSGTPGLAGVEQFF.